The text below deals with one TCR beta chain. The identical CDR3 is also encoded by other nucleotide sequences in the sample. The entry originates in a study of T cell changes during pregnancy in multiple sclerosis. TCRdb keeps only in-frame clones here, not all; method: immunoSEQ multiplex PCR. The sample consists of 70,000 to 95,000 clones, just under 95% of them appearing once. The germline V gene encodes CDR1 LGHNA and CDR2 YSLEER. V was pared by 0 bases and J by 1 base, with 3 bases between. The CDR3 spans 13 residues. The TCR originated in a female donor in good health, enrolled as a control in a pregnancy study. This material consisted of peripheral blood, taken in the second trimester of pregnancy. This rearrangement joins TRBV4-3 to TRBJ1-1, with D unresolved. The CDR3, as DNA: TGCGCCAGCAGCCAAGACAGGAACACTGAAGCTTTCTTT. This encodes CASSQDRNTEAFF.